These T cell receptor beta chains were read from a single sample in a study of regulatory T cells in long-lasting Graves disease. TCRdb reprocessed the multiplex PCR reads with MiXCR, giving one entry per CDR3 protein. The table includes some 500,000 distinct CDR3 sequences, roughly 12% detected once. The same data also contributed to another study, on T cells in Graves' hyperthyroidism and ophthalmopathy.

The sample consisted of peripheral blood mononuclear cells (PBMCs), taken at new diagnosis, from a patient treated with antithyroid drugs. These receptors were taken from a man aged 30 to 45 with Graves disease. Each CDR3 is given without its conserved first and last residue. The order of the fields is CDR3 length, V gene, clone size, J gene, CDR3 protein. Clone size appears in some rows only: once, few, many, or a class for an expanded clone.

12	TRBV11-2	many	TRBJ2-5	ASSLGWGLETQY
11	TRBV29-1	many	TRBJ2-1	SVEDPGINEQF
7	TRBV20-1	.	TRBJ1-2	SARPPHT
12	TRBV20-1	.	TRBJ2-7	SAREGTSSYEQY
14	TRBV29-1	many	TRBJ1-2	SVIAGGVRGNYGYT
13	TRBV27	many	TRBJ2-3	ASLAGGPYTDTQY
12	TRBV3-1	many	TRBJ2-7	ASSLEGGSYEQY
13	TRBV20-1	.	TRBJ2-4	SARDAGRARNIQY
14	TRBV19	.	TRBJ2-7	ASSMLSGQGAYEQY
13	TRBV12-3/TRBV12-4	many	TRBJ2-3	ASSSVERGQDTQY
11	TRBV6-5	.	TRBJ1-5	ASSYSYRQPQH
14	TRBV11-1	many	TRBJ2-1	ASSSHDRGSQWEQF
12	TRBV2	many	TRBJ2-7	ASVTGTQGYEQY
12	TRBV12-3/TRBV12-4	many	TRBJ1-1	ASSSRGQGPRAF
13	TRBV20-1	.	TRBJ1-1	SARGGQVMNTEAF
13	TRBV27	many	TRBJ2-7	ASSSGPPPVYEQY
12	TRBV20-1	many	TRBJ2-1	SAELAGGRNEQF
13	TRBV10-1	many	TRBJ2-3	ASSEGERETDTQY
11	TRBV12-3/TRBV12-4	many	TRBJ1-1	ASSRQGGTEAF
12	TRBV19	few	TRBJ2-1	ASRPPGGGNEQF
13	TRBV19	few	TRBJ1-1	ASSIGKGASTEAF
12	TRBV9	many	TRBJ2-7	ASNSPGLFYEQY
12	TRBV5-1	many	TRBJ2-3	ASSLREFTDTQY
13	TRBV24-1	many	TRBJ2-7	ATSETSGGRYEQY
10	TRBV3-1	few	TRBJ2-4	ASSSQGDIQY
12	TRBV5-6	few	TRBJ2-5	ASSRRVRQETQY
12	TRBV5-1	many	TRBJ2-5	ASSRDSGQETQY
13	TRBV5-1	many	TRBJ2-2	ASSSSLRSSGELF
11	TRBV29-1	many	TRBJ2-3	SVLAGVADTQY
13	TRBV15	many	TRBJ1-4	ATSSQYAVNEKLF
12	TRBV19	.	TRBJ1-4	ASSGTATNETLF
13	TRBV2	many	TRBJ1-5	ASSVGTFSNQPQH
14	TRBV5-1	.	TRBJ2-7	ASSLGDRGGNYEQY
13	TRBV14	many	TRBJ1-5	ASSQDGRPNQPQH
13	TRBV10-3	few	TRBJ1-5	AISDRGQGDQPQH
10	TRBV19	few	TRBJ2-4	ASSRRRGPQY
12	TRBV5-1	many	TRBJ1-6	ASSLEQGNSPLH
11	TRBV20-1	.	TRBJ2-1	SAGTSGSDEQF
14	TRBV15	many	TRBJ2-3	ATSRDPGLSTDTQY
15	TRBV28	many	TRBJ1-5	ASSLRGQRYSNQPQH
13	TRBV9	few	TRBJ2-7	ASSGGQGAEYEQY
11	TRBV7-9	many	TRBJ2-3	ASSLAVVDTQY
13	TRBV24-1	many	TRBJ2-1	ATSARLAGAHEQF
15	TRBV18	many	TRBJ2-1	ASSPLDRTRTDNEQF
14	TRBV24-1	many	TRBJ2-1	ATSHSLGSSYNEQF
13	TRBV9	few	TRBJ2-2	ASSLLLGPTGELF
11	TRBV11-1	many	TRBJ2-3	ASSFEERDTQY
12	TRBV11-2	few	TRBJ1-2	ASRLSTGGVGYT
12	TRBV6-5	many	TRBJ2-7	ASSSGTARFEQY
12	TRBV20-1	few	TRBJ2-3	SARRLASTDTQY
12	TRBV30	many	TRBJ2-2	AWSFLVESGELF
13	TRBV7-6	many	TRBJ2-3	ASSLRQSATDTQY
13	TRBV3-1	many	TRBJ2-3	ASSQQREEADTQY
12	TRBV20-1	.	TRBJ2-7	SARVGQRADEQY